This entry concerns a single T cell receptor beta chain. Original processing methods: How many nucleated cells were present was estimated from reference gene primer amplification. Profiled with immunoSEQ multiplex PCR; TCRdb holds only in-frame clones, not every one. D and trimming were read from the DNA, whereas the V and J calls and clone size are those reported in that table. This sample has 200,000 to 300,000 clones, with 65% to 90% found just once. This sample is drawn from a study of blood T cell repertoires in COVID-19. Background on the study: Whether acute or convalescent, the COVID-19 samples came from the United States, Italy and Spain. PBMCs, B-cell-depleted T cells, or T cells provided the cDNA or gDNA that made up the material.

Per germline, CDR1 MNHEY and CDR2 SVGAGI. V gave up 2 bases and J gave up 1 base; unmatched junction bases: 4. The CDR3 runs 15 residues. The clonotype comes from a man younger than 40 with active or convalescent COVID-19. V usage is TRBV6-5 and J usage is TRBJ1-1; 7 positions match TRBD1. Input material: peripheral blood. The CDR3 DNA sequence: TGTGCCAGCAGTTACGGGACAGCAAGGAACACTGAAGCTTTCTTT. Its translation is CASSYGTARNTEAFF.